By sample share, the clone carrying this TCR beta chain is medium-sized. After constant-region reverse-primer amplification, full-length variable regions underwent semi-nested PCR with Nested Universal Primer A. TCRdb reprocessed the 5' RACE reads with MiXCR, giving one entry per CDR3 protein. Of approximately 6,200 distinct CDR3 sequences listed, under 40% are singletons. CD25-based Treg depletion was applied to purified naive CD4+ T cells. Trimming took off 4 bases at V and 6 bases at J, with 8 bases between the two ends. This CDR3 contains 11 residues. Germline assignment: CDR1 DFQATT and CDR2 SNEGSKA (reference sequence).

This clonotype was sampled from a female donor with breast cancer. This chain links TRBV20-1 with TRBJ2-3, with unresolved D. Source material: naive CD4+ T cells sorted from a lymph node. Sample subset: naive CD4+ T cells, CD4+CD45RA+CD25-. The chain's CDR3 is CSANDVDTQYF. In DNA, the CDR3 is TGCAGTGCTAATGATGTGGATACGCAGTATTTT.